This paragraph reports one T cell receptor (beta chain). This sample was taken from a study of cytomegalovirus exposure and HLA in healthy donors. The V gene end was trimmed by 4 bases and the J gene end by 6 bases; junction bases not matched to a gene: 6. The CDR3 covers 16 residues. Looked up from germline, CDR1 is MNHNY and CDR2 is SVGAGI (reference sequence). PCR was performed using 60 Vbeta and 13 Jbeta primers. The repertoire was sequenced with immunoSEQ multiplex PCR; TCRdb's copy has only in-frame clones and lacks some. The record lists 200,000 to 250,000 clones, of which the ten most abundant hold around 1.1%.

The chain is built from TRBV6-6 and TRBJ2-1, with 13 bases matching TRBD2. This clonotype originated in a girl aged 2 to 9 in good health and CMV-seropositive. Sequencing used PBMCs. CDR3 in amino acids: CASSWTSGRHLNEQFF. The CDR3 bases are TGTGCCAGCAGTTGGACTAGCGGGAGACATCTCAATGAGCAGTTCTTC.